A single sample gave rise to the 18 T cell receptor beta chains below, sequenced in a study of OX40 agonist ivuxolimab in advanced cancers. The library was built by means of the immunoSEQ multiplex PCR assay. Entries here come from immuneACCESS through TCRdb and include only in-frame sequences with V and J called. Some clones fail to appear in such tables; in the studies checked, an unresolved V gene covers under half of the shortfall, and the cause of the remainder is unknown. A total of 77,000 or so clones appear in this sample, 89% of them only once. Roughly an eighth of the sample is in the top ten clones. The material was CD4+ or CD8+ T cells sorted from blood, obtained in a trial of the OX40 agonist ivuxolimab. The receptor source for this set is an adult with an advanced solid tumor such as melanoma, head and neck, liver or kidney cancer.

This sequence joins TRBV2 and TRBJ2-1; tentatively, D is TRBD1 (6 bases). CDR3 length equals 14 residues. Germline CDR1 reads SNHLY; CDR2 reads FYNNEI. Deletions cut 11 bases from V and 0 bases from J, with 14 bases between. CDR3 sequence (DNA): TGTGCCGGCTCCGGGACACGCTCCTACAATGAGCAGTTCTTC. It codes for CAGSGTRSYNEQFF.

Points on this clone: The junction differs from germline at one of its ends, possibly a read error. The chain uses TRBV6-5 and TRBJ2-2, with D maybe TRBD2 (5 bases). This CDR3 spans 14 amino acids. Germline CDR1 is MNHEY and CDR2 is SVGAGI. The CDR3 bases are TGTGCCAGCAGTTACATGGGAGATTACGGGGAGATGTTTTTT. Its translation is CASSYMGDYGEMFF.

The J gene is TRBJ2-5, the V gene TRBV6-5, with D perhaps matching TRBD1 (5 bases). V lost 6 bases to trimming and J lost 8 bases, with 10 bases between them. Germline CDR1 is MNHEY and CDR2 is SVGAGI. The CDR3 sequence is 11 residues long. This chain's CDR3 is CASRQGSTQYF. CDR3 nucleotides: TGTGCCAGCAGGCAGGGAAGCACCCAGTACTTC.

This chain connects TRBV2 to TRBJ2-5; D unresolved. Germline lookup yields CDR1 SNHLY and CDR2 FYNNEI. The CDR3 consists of 13 residues. Trimming took 2 bases from V and 3 from J, leaving 7 bases between them. The CDR3: CASSELAEETQYF. The CDR3 DNA is TGTGCCAGCAGTGAACTGGCCGAAGAGACCCAGTACTTC.

The chain employs TRBV11-2 and TRBJ2-1, with 7 bases matching TRBD2. The CDR3 totals 15 residues. V shed 5 bases, J shed 6 bases, and the junction held 10 bases outside the gene matches. CDR1 and CDR2 from the germline V gene are SGHAT and FQNNGV. CDR3 amino acids: CASSPGTNRFNEQFF. The CDR3 coding sequence is TGTGCCAGCAGCCCCGGGACTAACAGATTCAATGAGCAGTTCTTC.

CDR3 bases: TGTGCCAGCAGTATTACATCGGCTGGGGAGCAGTACTTC. Amino acid sequence: CASSITSAGEQYF. The chain recombines TRBV6-1 with TRBJ2-7; no firm D call. Germline CDR1 and CDR2: MNHNS and SASEGT. This CDR3 has 13 residues. Trimming pared 5 bases from V and 7 bases from J, leaving 15 bases between.

The chain has TRBV7-9 and TRBJ2-1; 12 positions match TRBD2. After removal of 3 bases from V and 6 bases from J, the junction contained 3 bases not matched to a gene. CDR1 and CDR2 (germline): SEHNR, FQNEAQ (reference sequence). This CDR3 has 15 residues. The CDR3 is CASSFPGLAGNEQFF. The CDR3 DNA reads as TGTGCCAGCAGCTTCCCGGGACTAGCGGGCAATGAGCAGTTCTTC. Based on the CDR3 plus reference TRBV7-9 and TRBJ2-1, the full variable domain is DTGVSQNPRHKITKRGQNVTFRCDPISEHNRLYWYRQTLGQGPEFLTYFQNEAQLEKSRLLSDRFSAERPKGSFSTLEIQRTEQGDSAMYLCASSFPGLAGNEQFFGPGTRLTVL.

The V call is TRBV10-3, the J call TRBJ1-3; TRBD1 matches at 8 bases. CDR1 and CDR2 from the germline V gene are ENHRY and SYGVKD. This CDR3 spans 13 amino acids. V shed 6 bases and J 4 bases; nucleotides not matched to a gene: 2. The CDR3 loop reads CAISRDRGNTIYF. As DNA, the CDR3 is TGTGCCATCAGCCGGGACAGGGGAAACACCATATATTTT.

A few counts support this clone. The V call is TRBV5-6, the J call TRBJ2-7; 8 bases match TRBD2. The CDR3 spans 13 residues. The germline V gene has CDR1 SGHDT and CDR2 YYEEEE. Germline trimming cut 0 bases from V and 6 bases from J; bases unmatched to any gene: 2. The CDR3 is CASSLARGGEQYF. CDR3 DNA: TGTGCCAGCAGCTTGGCACGGGGGGGCGAGCAGTACTTC.

The chain employs TRBV5-1 and TRBJ1-6; the D is unclear. CDR1 is SGHRS and CDR2 is YFSETQ in the germline V gene. Trimming took 5 bases from V and 0 from J, leaving 9 bases between them. CDR3 length: 15 amino acids. The CDR3 coding sequence is TGCGCCAGCAGACAGCAGAGCTCCTATAATTCACCCCTCCACTTT. Its translation is CASRQQSSYNSPLHF. Complete variable domain (other parts from reference TRBV5-1 and TRBJ1-6): KAGVTQTPRYLIKTRGQQVTLSCSPISGHRSVSWYQQTPGQGLQFLFEYFSETQRNKGNFPGRFSGRQFSNSRSEMNVSTLELGDSALYLCASRQQSSYNSPLHFGNGTRLTVT.

This clone occurred once. This sample also contains other DNA sequences that code for the same CDR3. This chain joins TRBV10-3 and TRBJ2-1; D uncertain. Germline assignment: CDR1 ENHRY and CDR2 SYGVKD. The CDR3 consists of 10 residues. Trimming took off 10 bases at V and 7 bases at J, with 8 bases between the two ends. DNA of the CDR3: TGTGCCACGCTGGGGAATGAGCAGTTCTTC. Protein sequence: CATLGNEQFF.

The J gene is TRBJ1-4, the V gene TRBV5-4; TRBD1 aligns across 10 bases. The CDR3 covers 19 residues. Germline values: CDR1 SGHNT, CDR2 YYREEE (reference sequence). Trimming removed 3 bases from V and 5 bases from J; junction bases left unmatched: 16. This CDR3 reads CASSSSPGQGRPGNEKLFF. The CDR3 coding sequence is TGTGCCAGCAGCTCTTCCCCGGGACAGGGGAGGCCTGGGAATGAAAAACTGTTTTTT.

The rearrangement uses TRBV5-4 and TRBJ2-7; 7 bases agree with TRBD2. CDR1 and CDR2 from the germline V gene are SGHNT and YYREEE (reference sequence). The CDR3 has 14 residues. The V and J ends lost 4 bases and 5 bases, in that order; junction bases with no gene match: 9. CDR3 nucleotide sequence: TGTGCCAGCAGCCAAGCCTGGACTAGTGACGAGCAGTACTTC. Protein: CASSQAWTSDEQYF.

CDR3 protein: CASSMGTGVTDTQYF. CDR3 DNA sequence: TGTGCCAGTAGTATGGGTACAGGAGTCACAGATACGCAGTATTTT. V is TRBV19 and J is TRBJ2-3; possibly TRBD1 for D (5 bases). Trimming removed 3 bases at V and 2 bases at J, with 12 bases between. Germline assignment: CDR1 LNHDA and CDR2 SQIVND (reference sequence). The length of the CDR3 is 15 residues.

This chain connects TRBV6-5 to TRBJ2-3, with D possibly matching TRBD2 (5 bases). The germline V gene has CDR1 MNHEY and CDR2 SVGAGI. Trimming stripped 4 bases from V and 3 bases from J, with 14 bases between. The CDR3 extends over 15 amino acids. The CDR3 coding sequence is TGTGCCAGCAGTTCCCCCGGCCGGGGAACAGATACGCAGTATTTT. Translation gives CASSSPGRGTDTQYF.

The chain recombines TRBV7-9 with TRBJ2-1; D not certain. The CDR3 totals 15 residues. Germline-derived CDR1 and CDR2 are SEHNR and FQNEAQ (reference sequence). V was shortened by 7 bases and J by 0 bases, with 13 bases between the two germline ends. The CDR3 nucleotides read TGTGCCAGCAACCTCTCGGCGATCTCCTACAATGAGCAGTTCTTC. Translated, it gives CASNLSAISYNEQFF.

The V call is TRBV5-1, the J call TRBJ2-5, with 14 positions matching TRBD2. CDR3 size: 15 residues. V lost 4 bases and J lost 4; bases outside the gene matches: 3. The germline CDR1 and CDR2 sequences are SGHRS and YFSETQ. CDR3 bases: TGCGCCAGCAGCCCGGGACTAGCGGGGGTAGAGACCCAGTACTTC. It yields the protein CASSPGLAGVETQYF. Filled out from reference TRBV5-1 and TRBJ2-5, the complete variable domain reads KAGVTQTPRYLIKTRGQQVTLSCSPISGHRSVSWYQQTPGQGLQFLFEYFSETQRNKGNFPGRFSGRQFSNSRSEMNVSTLELGDSALYLCASSPGLAGVETQYFGPGTRLLVL.

The CDR3 bases are TGCGCCAGCAGACTAGCGGGGGATAGCACAGATACGCAGTATTTT. Protein: CASRLAGDSTDTQYF. This chain joins TRBV5-1 and TRBJ2-3, with 11 bases fitting TRBD2. This CDR3 has 15 residues. Germline CDR1 and CDR2: SGHRS and YFSETQ. The J segment lost 0 bases and the V segment lost 5 bases, leaving 2 bases of the junction unmatched.